This T cell receptor beta chain was retrieved from a study of long-term antiretroviral therapy in people with HIV. Investigators performed immunoSEQ version v3.0 at survey level. This table comes from immunoSEQ multiplex PCR, and its TCRdb copy is limited to in-frame clones, with some not included. The sample includes 9,500 to 12,000 clones, 85% to 90% of them seen just once. Comments on this clone: Its target is not known.

Sampling of each donor yielded at least one pre-ART PBMC sample and at least two post-ART PBMC samples. Among participants with HIV, every one received treatment in the United States. The study's findings and limits: Before ART, certain clones expanded, and these dominated the repertoire at all time points.

Sequenced material: unsorted PBMCs, taken 0.2 years before starting antiretroviral therapy. This receptor was identified in a woman aged 40 to 50 with HIV.

CDR3 sequence: CASSDGGRSGGASYEQFF. For the CDR3, the DNA is TGTGCCAGCAGCGATGGAGGTCGTAGCGGGGGGGCTTCGTATGAGCAGTTCTTC. The chain employs TRBV5-6 and TRBJ2-1; TRBD2 matches 11 bases. This CDR3 has 18 residues. V shed 4 bases and J 8 bases; nucleotides not matched to a gene: 17. CDR1 and CDR2 (germline): SGHDT, YYEEEE.